These 15 T cell receptor beta chains originate from one sample sequenced in a study of a mutant IDH1 vaccine in newly diagnosed glioma. Assay: immunoSEQ multiplex PCR; the TCRdb copy retains only in-frame clones and omits some. Among more than 60,000 clones listed, 74% were seen once. For these TCRs, the target antigens are not known. Time point specified: week 35, safety follow-up. The content of each vaccine dose was 300 ug of mutant IDH1 20-mer peptide, and topical imiquimod accompanied it. Sequences were derived from PBMCs, sampled from a glioma patient whose treatment included an IDH1 peptide vaccine. These receptors were taken from a man over 45 with glioma.

V usage is TRBV9 and J usage is TRBJ1-3; the D gene is possibly TRBD1 (5 bases). The CDR3 has 14 amino acids. V lost 3 bases, J lost 1 base, and 8 bases lay in between. CDR1 and CDR2 (germline): SGDLS, YYNGEE. CDR3 region: CASSAGGSGNTIYF. CDR3 DNA sequence: TGTGCCAGCAGCGCCGGGGGTTCTGGAAACACCATATATTTT.

The chain is built from TRBV10-1 and TRBJ2-7; D ambiguous. This CDR3 has 11 residues. Germline CDR1 and CDR2: WNHNN and SYGVQD (reference sequence). Between the trimmed V and J ends, which lost 10 bases and 3 bases, there was a span of 10 bases. This CDR3 is CATSLGYEQYF. The CDR3 DNA is TGCGCCACGTCCTTAGGCTACGAGCAGTACTTC.

The V gene is TRBV5-4, the J gene TRBJ1-1; D unresolved. Germline CDR1 reads SGHNT; CDR2 reads YYREEE (reference sequence). V was pared by 0 bases and J by 7 bases, with 16 bases between. This CDR3 has 15 residues. The CDR3, as DNA: TGTGCCAGCAGCTTGGGTTCGGAGGCTAGGGTTGAAGCTTTCTTT. Translation gives CASSLGSEARVEAFF.

The rearrangement joins TRBV30 to TRBJ2-1; 9 bases map to TRBD2. The CDR3 is 16 amino acids. J lost 1 base, V lost 4 bases, and 8 bases had no gene match. The germline CDR1 and CDR2 sequences are GTSNPN and SVGIG (reference sequence). The CDR3 DNA is TGTGCCTGGATGGTGGGCGGGGGGGCTTCCTACAATGAGCAGTTCTTC. It yields the protein CAWMVGGGASYNEQFF.

The chain joins TRBV5-5 to TRBJ1-4; 7 bases match TRBD1. V shed 2 bases and J 1 base; nucleotides not matched to a gene: 2. This CDR3 comprises 15 residues. CDR1 SGHKS and CDR2 YYEKEE come from the germline V gene (reference sequence). CDR3 region: CASSFHRGTNEKLFF. CDR3 bases: TGTGCCAGCAGCTTCCACAGGGGAACTAATGAAAAACTGTTTTTT. The entire variable domain, with the rest obtained from reference TRBV5-5 and TRBJ1-4, is as follows: DAGVTQSPTHLIKTRGQQVTLRCSPISGHKSVSWYQQVLGQGPQFIFQYYEKEERGRGNFPDRFSARQFPNYSSELNVNALLLGDSALYLCASSFHRGTNEKLFFGSGTQLSVL.

This rearrangement joins TRBV5-1 to TRBJ2-2; the D gene is possibly TRBD2 (6 bases). Per the germline V gene, CDR1 is SGHRS and CDR2 is YFSETQ. The CDR3 length is 14 residues. V gave up 6 bases and J gave up 3 bases, with 12 bases separating them. CDR3 protein: CASNPGTHTGELFF. Written as DNA, the CDR3 is TGCGCCAGCAATCCCGGGACTCACACCGGGGAGCTGTTTTTT.

The CDR3 DNA follows: TGTGCCTCCAAGGAGGTGACGGGCGGCGATTCACCCCTCCACTTT. Its protein is CASKEVTGGDSPLHF. The chain couples TRBV10-3 to TRBJ1-6; D uncertain. CDR1 ENHRY and CDR2 SYGVKD come from the germline V gene. V lost 11 bases, J lost 8 bases, and 22 bases lay in between. This CDR3 is built from 15 residues.

This chain links TRBV13 with TRBJ2-7; TRBD1 aligns across 7 bases. Germline lookup yields CDR1 PRHDT and CDR2 FYEKMQ (reference sequence). V gave up 4 bases and J gave up 2 bases; unmatched junction bases: 5. The CDR3 runs to 14 residues. This chain's CDR3 is CASSYGTATYEQYF. In nucleotides, the CDR3 is TGTGCCAGCAGCTACGGGACAGCTACCTACGAGCAGTACTTC.

The rearrangement links TRBV5-1 to TRBJ1-6; 7 bases fit TRBD1. CDR1 SGHRS and CDR2 YFSETQ come from the germline V gene. V trimming: 5 bases; J trimming: 10 bases; junction bases outside the gene matches: 9. CDR3 length: 14 residues. The CDR3 DNA reads TGCGCCAGCAGTTATGACAGGGAGGGCTCACCCCTCCACTTT. It encodes CASSYDREGSPLHF. The full variable domain, completed using reference TRBV5-1 and TRBJ1-6, is KAGVTQTPRYLIKTRGQQVTLSCSPISGHRSVSWYQQTPGQGLQFLFEYFSETQRNKGNFPGRFSGRQFSNSRSEMNVSTLELGDSALYLCASSYDREGSPLHFGNGTRLTVT.

There are a few counts of this clone. The chain carries TRBV29-1 and TRBJ1-1; 9 bases fit TRBD1. The V segment lost 6 bases and the J segment 7 bases; nucleotides outside the gene matches: 6. The CDR3 consists of 12 residues. Germline V gene sequence: CDR1 SQVTM, CDR2 ANQGSEA. CDR3 loop: CSVTGTGIEAFF. In DNA form, the CDR3 reads TGCAGCGTCACCGGGACAGGGATTGAAGCTTTCTTT. Drawing the rest from reference TRBV29-1 and TRBJ1-1, the complete variable domain is SAVISQKPSRDICQRGTSLTIQCQVDSQVTMMFWYRQQPGQSLTLIATANQGSEATYESGFVIDKFPISRPNLTFSTLTVSNMSPEDSSIYLCSVTGTGIEAFFGQGTRLTVV.

V gene TRBV30 combines with J gene TRBJ2-7; the match to TRBD1 covers 8 bases. Germline CDR1 is GTSNPN and CDR2 is SVGIG (reference sequence). The CDR3 has 14 amino acids. V shed 3 bases and J 3 bases; nucleotides not matched to a gene: 7. The CDR3 here is CAWSIIGTGYEQYF. CDR3 nucleotides: TGTGCCTGGAGCATTATTGGGACAGGCTACGAGCAGTACTTC.

This clone was counted a few times. The V and J genes are TRBV18 and TRBJ2-7, with 8 bases fitting TRBD1. CDR3 length equals 14 residues. Per germline, CDR1 KGHSH and CDR2 LQKENI. V was clipped by 5 bases and J by 0 bases; unmatched bases: 3. CDR3 loop: CASSTDRASYEQYF. In DNA, the CDR3 is TGTGCCAGCTCAACGGACAGGGCCTCCTACGAGCAGTACTTC. The complete variable domain, with remaining parts taken from reference TRBV18 and TRBJ2-7, reads NAGVMQNPRHLVRRRGQEARLRCSPMKGHSHVYWYRQLPEEGLKFMVYLQKENIIDESGMPKERFSAEFPKEGPSILRIQQVVRGDSAAYFCASSTDRASYEQYFGPGTRLTVT.

This chain joins TRBV4-3 and TRBJ1-2; tentatively, D is TRBD1 (5 bases). The CDR3 has 15 residues. V was trimmed by 4 bases and J by 7 bases, leaving 19 bases between them. The germline gives CDR1 LGHNA, CDR2 YSLEER. The CDR3 DNA follows: TGCGCCAGCAGCCCCGGTTCGATGGGGCAGGCTGGCTACACCTTC. Protein product: CASSPGSMGQAGYTF.

The rearrangement joins TRBV7-9 to TRBJ1-4, with D unresolved. CDR3 length equals 12 residues. V was clipped by 8 bases and J by 4 bases, with 8 bases between them. Germline V gene lookup returns CDR1 SEHNR and CDR2 FQNEAQ (reference sequence). The DNA for the CDR3 is TGTGCCAGCGAGGGCCTTAATGAAAAACTGTTTTTT. Amino acids: CASEGLNEKLFF.

This chain joins TRBV19 and TRBJ1-5; TRBD1 matches at 10 bases. Germline CDR1 reads LNHDA; CDR2 reads SQIVND (reference sequence). V was pared by 4 bases and J by 3 bases, with 12 bases of the junction left unmatched. The CDR3 covers 18 residues. The CDR3 sequence is CASSKRFPGQGPNQPQHF. The CDR3 DNA reads TGTGCCAGTAGTAAAAGATTTCCGGGACAGGGGCCCAATCAGCCCCAGCATTTT.